Listed below are T cell receptor beta chains from one sample, sequenced in a study of shared clonotypes between healthy human individuals. This table comes from immunoSEQ multiplex PCR, and its TCRdb copy is limited to in-frame clones, with some not included. This sample carries 2 million to 2.5 million clones, under 95% of them seen once, and the ten largest clones take 0.3% to 0.4%. The sequenced sample consisted of naive CD4+ T cells from PBMCs. Source of these receptors: a young man in good health. Some clones in this sample may be carry-over from other donors' samples. CDR3s include the opening cysteine and the closing phenylalanine or tryptophan. The D gene is left open where the match is weak. Only part of the rows carry a size: once, few, many, or a class if the clone is expanded.

D,J,size,V,DNA,CDR3
TRBD2,TRBJ2-1,NA,TRBV15,TGTGCCACCAGCAGAGACGCGGGAGGCTACAATGAGCAGTTCTTC,CATSRDAGGYNEQFF
TRBD2,TRBJ2-3,NA,TRBV30,TGTGCCTGGAGTATTGGACTAGCGGGGGGGGCAGATACGCAGTATTTT,CAWSIGLAGGADTQYF
NA,TRBJ1-1,NA,TRBV19,TGTGCCAGTAGTATAACGGCGAACACTGAAGCTTTCTTT,CASSITANTEAFF
NA,TRBJ1-1,NA,TRBV6-1,TGTGCCAGCAGTGAAGCGGCCGGACCGACAAATGAAGCTTTCTTT,CASSEAAGPTNEAFF
NA,TRBJ2-1,NA,TRBV6-1,TGTGCCAGCAGACCACAGGGAAACAATGAGCAGTTCTTC,CASRPQGNNEQFF
TRBD2,TRBJ2-7,NA,TRBV11-2,TGTGCCAGCAGCTTCTCCTTAGGCCGGACTAGCGGGAGGAACGAGCAGTACTTC,CASSFSLGRTSGRNEQYF
NA,TRBJ1-2,NA,TRBV7-6,TGTGCCAGCAGCCCTATCCGAGGGGCTACCCGCTATGGCTACACCTTC,CASSPIRGATRYGYTF
NA,TRBJ1-2,NA,TRBV7-8,TGTGCCAGCAGCTTAGTGGGGGGAGTCCCTGGCTACACCTTC,CASSLVGGVPGYTF
NA,TRBJ1-2,NA,TRBV28,TGTGCCAGCAGTTTATATCCGGGGCGGTTTAACTATGGCTACACCTTC,CASSLYPGRFNYGYTF
NA,TRBJ2-1,NA,TRBV4-1,TGCGCCAGCAGCCCATCTAGAAACTCCTACAATGAGCAGTTCTTC,CASSPSRNSYNEQFF
TRBD1,TRBJ2-1,NA,TRBV30,TGTGCCTGGAGTGTAGGGCCCGGGACAGCTTACAATGAGCAGTTCTTC,CAWSVGPGTAYNEQFF
TRBD2,TRBJ2-7,NA,TRBV25-1,TGTGCCACCCGAGGGGGTAGCGGGGCATACGAGCAGTACTTC,CATRGGSGAYEQYF
TRBD1,TRBJ2-2,NA,TRBV7-9,TGTGCCAGCAGCTTAATAGGGGGCCGGAACACCGGGGAGCTGTTTTTT,CASSLIGGRNTGELFF
TRBD2,TRBJ2-7,NA,TRBV27,TGTGCCAGCAGTTCGCTAGCGGGAGGGAACGAGCAGTACTTC,CASSSLAGGNEQYF
NA,TRBJ1-5,NA,TRBV5-1,TGCGCCAGCAGCTTGGCGGGGTCCAGTCAGCCCCAGCATTTT,CASSLAGSSQPQHF
TRBD1,TRBJ1-4,NA,TRBV6-5,TGTGCCAGCAAATGGAGGGGACAGGTTAATGAAAAACTGTTTTTT,CASKWRGQVNEKLFF
TRBD2,TRBJ2-1,NA,TRBV4-1,TGCGCCAGCAGCCCATCCCTAGCGGGAGTCTACAATGAGCAGTTCTTC,CASSPSLAGVYNEQFF
TRBD2,TRBJ2-1,NA,TRBV5-1,TGCGCCAGCAGCGGCTTAGGCGGGAGCAGTAATGAGCAGTTCTTC,CASSGLGGSSNEQFF
TRBD2,TRBJ2-1,NA,TRBV7-2,TGTGCCAGCAGCGTCTCTAGCGGGGGCTCCTACAATGAGCAGTTCTTC,CASSVSSGGSYNEQFF
TRBD2,TRBJ2-7,NA,TRBV27,TGTGCCAGCTCCGACGGGACTAGCGGGAGACCTGGCGAGCAGTACTTC,CASSDGTSGRPGEQYF
TRBD2,TRBJ2-7,once,TRBV28,TGTGCCAGCAGTTTACCCGCAGCACTAGCGGGAGGTGAGCAGTACTTC,CASSLPAALAGGEQYF
NA,TRBJ2-3,once,TRBV23-1,TGCGCCAGCCGACTCCGTAACAGGGCCTACGGGTCCACAGATACGCAGTATTTT,CASRLRNRAYGSTDTQYF
TRBD1,TRBJ1-1,NA,TRBV28,TGTGCCAGCAGTTCCCGCGGAGGCAGGGGGAGTCAAGGTTTCTTT,CASSSRGGRGSQGFF
NA,TRBJ2-3,NA,TRBV18,TGTGCCAGCTCACCAACCCCAGACGGGGGTACGCAGTATTTT,CASSPTPDGGTQYF
TRBD1,TRBJ2-3,NA,TRBV7-3,TGTGCCAGCAGCTTAAGCCGGGACAGGGGAGATACGCAGTATTTT,CASSLSRDRGDTQYF
NA,TRBJ2-7,NA,TRBV7-8,TGTGCCAGCAGCCAAACTTCCGAGCAGTACTTC,CASSQTSEQYF
NA,TRBJ1-4,NA,TRBV2,TGTGCCAGCAGTCCTGCCCGCCCCGGGGGTGAAAAACTGTTTTTT,CASSPARPGGEKLFF
NA,TRBJ2-7,once,TRBV7-8,TGTGCCAGCAGCTTAGCTGGAGGGACAGCCTACGAGCAGTACTTC,CASSLAGGTAYEQYF
NA,TRBJ2-1,NA,TRBV29-1,TGCAGCGTCTATATTCGATACAATGAGCAGTTCTTC,CSVYIRYNEQFF
TRBD1,TRBJ2-5,NA,TRBV28,TGTGCCAGCAGTTTATCGGGGACAGCCCAAATTGCCCAGTACTTC,CASSLSGTAQIAQYF
NA,TRBJ2-3,NA,TRBV11-2,TGTGCCAGCAGCCTAAACCCCAGGGGAAGTACGCAGTATTTT,CASSLNPRGSTQYF
NA,TRBJ2-5,NA,TRBV6-4,TGTGCCAGCAGTGACTGGCGGGCTCTCTGTGGGGACCAGTACTTC,CASSDWRALCGDQYF
NA,TRBJ2-1,NA,TRBV18,TGTGCCAGCTCACCTTTCCCAGGGATACTGAACAATGAGCAGTTCTTC,CASSPFPGILNNEQFF
NA,TRBJ2-5,NA,TRBV29-1,TGCAGCGTTGAAATCGGCAGCCAAGAGACCCAGTACTTC,CSVEIGSQETQYF
NA,TRBJ2-2,once,TRBV5-4,TGTGCCAGCAGGGCAACGGGGGTGCAGATTATAAACACCGGGGAGCTGTTTTTT,CASRATGVQIINTGELFF
NA,TRBJ2-1,NA,TRBV11-3,TGTGCCAGCAGCTTCCAGAACAATGAGCAGTTCTTC,CASSFQNNEQFF
NA,TRBJ2-1,NA,TRBV5-6,TGTGCCAGCAGCTTAGCAGTTTGGGAAAGCTCCTACAATGAGCAGTTCTTC,CASSLAVWESSYNEQFF